This T cell receptor beta chain was sequenced in a study of T cells expressing NK-cell markers. Points from the study as a whole: A range of about 1.0-7.0% of CD8+ T cells consisted of dominant NKG2C+ clonotypes in several donors.

Note on this clonotype: The antigen remains unidentified.

A 5'RACE template switching approach incorporating UMIs was used to make TCR beta cDNA. Using the 5' RACE reads, TCRdb records one entry per CDR3 protein without DNA. The sample table includes approximately 550,000 distinct CDR3 sequences. The CDR3 spans 15 residues. From germline, CDR1 is SGHVS and CDR2 FQNEAQ. Sequenced sample: blood T cells: a sorted CD56 or NKG2C T cell subset, CD4+ or CD8+ T cells, or bulk PBMC T cells (not recorded which). The TCR sequence derives from a man between 18 and 35 years old in good health. The rearrangement joins TRBV7-8 to TRBJ2-3; TCRdb returns TRBD2, unconfirmable since there is no DNA. CDR3 region: CASRMTSGGTDTQYF.